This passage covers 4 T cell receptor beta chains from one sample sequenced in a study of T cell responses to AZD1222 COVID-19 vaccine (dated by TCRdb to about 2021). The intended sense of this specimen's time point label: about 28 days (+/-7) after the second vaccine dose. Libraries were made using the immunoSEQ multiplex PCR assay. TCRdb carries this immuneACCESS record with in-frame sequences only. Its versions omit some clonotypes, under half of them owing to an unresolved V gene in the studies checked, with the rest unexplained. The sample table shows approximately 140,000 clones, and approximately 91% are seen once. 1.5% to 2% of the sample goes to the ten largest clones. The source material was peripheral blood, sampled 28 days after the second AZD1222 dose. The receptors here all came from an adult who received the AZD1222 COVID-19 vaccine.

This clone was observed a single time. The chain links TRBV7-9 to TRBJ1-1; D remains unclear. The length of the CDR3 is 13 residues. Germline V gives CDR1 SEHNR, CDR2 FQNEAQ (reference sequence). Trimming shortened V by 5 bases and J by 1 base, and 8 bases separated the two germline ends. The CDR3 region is CASSPQGNTEAFF. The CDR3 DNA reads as TGTGCCAGCAGCCCCCAAGGGAACACTGAAGCTTTCTTT.

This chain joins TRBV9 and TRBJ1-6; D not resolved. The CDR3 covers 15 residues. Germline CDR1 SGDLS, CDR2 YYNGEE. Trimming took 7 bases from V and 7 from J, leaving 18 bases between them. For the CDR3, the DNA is TGTGCCAGCTCACCGGAAGGGCAGAGGAATTCACCCCTCCACTTT. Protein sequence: CASSPEGQRNSPLHF.

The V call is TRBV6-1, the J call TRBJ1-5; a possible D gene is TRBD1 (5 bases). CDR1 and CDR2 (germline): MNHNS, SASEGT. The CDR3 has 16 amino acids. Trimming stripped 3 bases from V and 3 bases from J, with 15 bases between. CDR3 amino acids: CASSESAGRNNQPQHF. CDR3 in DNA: TGTGCCAGCAGTGAGTCGGCAGGGAGGAACAATCAGCCCCAGCATTTT.

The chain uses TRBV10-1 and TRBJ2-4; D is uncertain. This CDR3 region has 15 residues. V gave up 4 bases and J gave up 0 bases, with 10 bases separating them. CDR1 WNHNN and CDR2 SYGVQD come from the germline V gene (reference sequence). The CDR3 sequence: CASSVTPLAKNIQYF. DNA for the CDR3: TGCGCCAGCAGTGTTACACCCCTAGCCAAAAACATTCAGTACTTC.